These 9 T cell receptor beta chains came from one sample sequenced in a study of blood T cell repertoires in COVID-19 (dated by TCRdb to about 2020). The method was the immunoSEQ multiplex PCR assay. In its TCRdb copy, this immuneACCESS table keeps in-frame sequences only and misses some clones. Where compared with another copy, unresolved V genes explain less than half of these, and the others have no known cause. Present in this sample are about 190,000 clones, more than 70% of which were seen just once. Around 2.8% of the sample is taken by the ten largest. Sequencing input: peripheral blood. Receptors originate from a woman older than 75 with active or convalescent COVID-19.

The J gene is TRBJ2-4, the V gene TRBV4-3, with 8 bases identical to TRBD2. J gave up 6 bases and V 4 bases, and 5 bases lay outside the gene matches. Per the germline V gene, CDR1 is LGHNA and CDR2 is YSLEER. The CDR3 has 14 amino acids. The CDR3 here is CASSLGGAGNIQYF. CDR3 sequence (DNA): TGCGCCAGCAGCCTCGGGGGGGCGGGAAACATTCAGTACTTC.

This clone has just a few counts. V and J are TRBV27 and TRBJ1-5; D possibly corresponds to TRBD1 (5 bases). Germline V gene lookup returns CDR1 MNHEY and CDR2 SMNVEV (reference sequence). V shed 6 bases and J shed 5 bases, with 17 bases lying between them. The CDR3 runs 15 residues. The chain's CDR3 is CASSRGRGSDQPQHF. The DNA for the CDR3 is TGTGCCAGCAGCCGCGGGCGGGGCTCTGATCAGCCCCAGCATTTT.

The rearrangement links TRBV3-1 (or the pseudogene TRBV3-2) to TRBJ2-7; TRBD2 might be the D (6 bases). Germline assignment: CDR1 LGHDT and CDR2 YNNKEL (reference sequence). Trimming stripped 0 bases from V and 2 bases from J, with 11 bases between. The CDR3 totals 15 residues. Here the CDR3 reads CASSQEIREAYEQYF. Here the CDR3 DNA reads TGTGCCAGCAGCCAAGAAATAAGGGAGGCCTACGAGCAGTACTTC.

The chain employs TRBV28 and TRBJ1-2, with a possible D match to TRBD1 (6 bases). This CDR3 region has 14 residues. Trimming took 4 bases from V and 2 from J, leaving 11 bases between them. Germline CDR1 is MDHEN and CDR2 is SYDVKM. CDR3 coding DNA: TGTGCCAGCAGTTCCGGACAGACCAACTATGGCTACACCTTC. It encodes CASSSGQTNYGYTF.

The V call is TRBV5-4, the J call TRBJ2-6; D remains ambiguous. Trimming stripped 1 base from V and 2 bases from J, with 16 bases between. Looked up from germline, CDR1 is SGHNT and CDR2 is YYREEE (reference sequence). CDR3 length equals 18 residues. CDR3 loop: CASSLMAVLTTGANVLTF. The CDR3 bases are TGTGCCAGCAGCTTGATGGCGGTTCTTACGACTGGGGCCAACGTCCTGACTTTC.

This sequence joins TRBV18 and TRBJ1-2; 8 bases are a match to TRBD1. V lost 0 bases and J lost 4; bases outside the gene matches: 7. Germline CDR1 and CDR2: KGHSH and LQKENI. The CDR3 has 16 residues. The CDR3 reads CASSPPGRGHGYGYTF. The DNA of the CDR3 is TGTGCCAGCTCACCACCGGGCAGGGGGCATGGCTATGGCTACACCTTC.

The V gene is TRBV19, the J gene TRBJ1-1; D unclear. Germline values: CDR1 LNHDA, CDR2 SQIVND (reference sequence). Trimming removed 5 bases from V and 10 bases from J, with 17 bases in between. CDR3 length: 13 amino acids. The CDR3 protein is CASSPVSLTVAFF. The CDR3 nucleotides are TGTGCCAGTAGTCCCGTCAGTCTTACCGTAGCTTTCTTT. Together with reference TRBV19 and TRBJ1-1, the CDR3 gives the full variable domain: DGGITQSPKYLFRKEGQNVTLSCEQNLNHDAMYWYRQDPGQGLRLIYYSQIVNDFQKGDIAEGYSVSREKKESFPLTVTSAQKNPTAFYLCASSPVSLTVAFFGQGTRLTVV.

Only a few counts were recorded for this clone. CDR3 sequence reads: CSLDRNTEAFF. DNA for the CDR3: TGCAGCTTGGACAGAAACACTGAAGCTTTCTTT. The chain has TRBV29-1 and TRBJ1-1; D may be TRBD1 (6 bases). CDR1 and CDR2 (germline): SQVTM, ANQGSEA. The CDR3 is made up of 11 amino acids. The V gene lost 8 bases and the J gene lost 2 bases, with 9 bases spanning the gap.

V and J are TRBV10-3 and TRBJ1-4; possibly TRBD1 for D (6 bases). The CDR3 extends over 15 amino acids. Germline values: CDR1 ENHRY, CDR2 SYGVKD. Trimming left V 6 bases short and J 8 bases short, with 19 bases between. The CDR3 spells CAISCYRVCGEKLFF. CDR3 nucleotide sequence: TGTGCCATCAGCTGCTACAGGGTATGTGGGGAAAAACTGTTTTTT.